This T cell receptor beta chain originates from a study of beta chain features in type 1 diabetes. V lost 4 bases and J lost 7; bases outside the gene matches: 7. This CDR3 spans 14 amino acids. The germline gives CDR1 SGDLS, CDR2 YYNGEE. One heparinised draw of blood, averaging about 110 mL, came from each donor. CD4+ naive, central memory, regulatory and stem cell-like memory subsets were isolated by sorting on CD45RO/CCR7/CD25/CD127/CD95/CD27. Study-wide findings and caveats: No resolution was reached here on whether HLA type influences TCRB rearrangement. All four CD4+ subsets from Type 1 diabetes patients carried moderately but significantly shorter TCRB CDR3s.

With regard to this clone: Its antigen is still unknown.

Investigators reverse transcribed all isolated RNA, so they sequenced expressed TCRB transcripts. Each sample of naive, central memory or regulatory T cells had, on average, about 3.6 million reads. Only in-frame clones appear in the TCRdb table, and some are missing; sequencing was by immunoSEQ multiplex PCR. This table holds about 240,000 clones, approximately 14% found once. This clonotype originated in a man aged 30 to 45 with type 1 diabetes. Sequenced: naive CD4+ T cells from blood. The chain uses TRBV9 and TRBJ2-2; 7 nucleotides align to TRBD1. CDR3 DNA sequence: TGTGCCAGCAGCCGACAGGGTTTAGGCGGGGAGCTGTTTTTT. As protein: CASSRQGLGGELFF. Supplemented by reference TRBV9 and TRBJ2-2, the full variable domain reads DSGVTQTPKHLITATGQRVTLRCSPRSGDLSVYWYQQSLDQGLQFLIQYYNGEERAKGNILERFSAQQFPDLHSELNLSSLELGDSALYFCASSRQGLGGELFFGEGSRLTVL.